The present TCR beta chain was sequenced within a study of cytomegalovirus exposure and HLA in healthy donors. V lost 2 bases to trimming and J lost 5 bases, with 13 bases between them. Per germline, CDR1 KGHSH and CDR2 LQKENI. The CDR3 runs to 16 residues. About this clone: The antigen is not known.

PCR used 60 Vbeta primers and 13 Jbeta primers. Methods used by the authors: Later reanalysis found 80 million or so unique TCR beta chains, around 10 million of them shared. Only in-frame clones appear in the TCRdb table, and some are missing; sequencing was by immunoSEQ multiplex PCR. V, J and clone size derive from that table, while D and trimming were established from the DNA sequence. This table holds about 190,000 clones, about 81% found once. Whole-study findings and limits: In a later analysis, HLA-associated beta chains showed higher expansion and lower generation probabilities than comparable chains. About 87% or about 30% of the time was how often most TCR beta V segments were productive, according to an earlier analysis. Cytomegalovirus association was assigned to around 150 TCR beta chains.

The receptor's source is a man aged 30 to 39 in good health and CMV-seropositive. Sequencing was done on a sample of PBMCs. V is TRBV18 and J is TRBJ1-6; D possibly corresponds to TRBD1 (6 bases). The CDR3 reads CASSPSGVGNNSPLHF. As DNA, the CDR3 is TGTGCCAGCTCACCATCAGGGGTTGGGAATAATTCACCCCTCCACTTT.